The subject of this entry is one T cell receptor beta chain. This sample was included in a study of tumor and adjacent non-tumor tissue in lung cancer. Study overall: Aged about 30 to 76 years, patients included 10 men and 5 women with stage I to III disease.

The CDR3 has 13 residues. Germline CDR1 is DFQATT and CDR2 is SNEGSKA (reference sequence). V was shortened by 3 bases and J by 3 bases, with 11 bases between the two germline ends. RNA was extracted from bulk tissue without any cell sorting. The normal lung tissue was taken more than 3 cm from the tumor edge. Newly diagnosed lung cancer patients had thoracic surgery in China, August–late 2014, without prior chemotherapy. TCRbeta libraries were built with three rounds of nested PCR, modified from ARM-PCR. TCRdb re-analysed the multiplex PCR reads in MiXCR, keeping a single row per CDR3 protein. The sample lists 60,000 or so distinct CDR3 sequences, more than 55% occurring once.

The rearrangement uses TRBV20-1 and TRBJ1-2; D is ambiguous. The specimen was distant non-tumor lung tissue. This TCR was recovered from a man in his 70s with non-small cell lung cancer. The CDR3 loop is CSASGHEDYGYTF. The CDR3 coding sequence is TGCAGTGCTAGTGGCCATGAGGACTATGGCTACACCTTC.